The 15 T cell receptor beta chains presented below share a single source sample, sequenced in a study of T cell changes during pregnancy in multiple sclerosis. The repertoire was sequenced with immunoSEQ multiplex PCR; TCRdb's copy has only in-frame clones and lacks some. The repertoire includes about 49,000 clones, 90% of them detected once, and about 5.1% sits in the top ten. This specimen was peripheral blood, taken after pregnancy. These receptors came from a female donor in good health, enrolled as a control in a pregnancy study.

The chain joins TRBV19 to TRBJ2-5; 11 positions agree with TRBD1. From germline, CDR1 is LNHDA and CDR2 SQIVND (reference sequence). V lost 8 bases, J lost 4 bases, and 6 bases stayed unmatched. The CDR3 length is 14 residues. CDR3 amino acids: CASSTGTGGETQYF. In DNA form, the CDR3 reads TGTGCCAGTTCTACCGGGACAGGGGGAGAGACCCAGTACTTC. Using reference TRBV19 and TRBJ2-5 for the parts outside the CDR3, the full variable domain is DGGITQSPKYLFRKEGQNVTLSCEQNLNHDAMYWYRQDPGQGLRLIYYSQIVNDFQKGDIAEGYSVSREKKESFPLTVTSAQKNPTAFYLCASSTGTGGETQYFGPGTRLLVL.

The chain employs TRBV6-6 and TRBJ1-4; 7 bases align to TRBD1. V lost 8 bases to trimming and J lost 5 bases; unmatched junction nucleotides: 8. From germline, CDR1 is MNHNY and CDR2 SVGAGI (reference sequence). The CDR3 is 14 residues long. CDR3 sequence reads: CASRAGTANEKLFF. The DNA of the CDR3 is TGTGCCAGCCGCGCTGGGACAGCAAATGAAAAACTGTTTTTT.

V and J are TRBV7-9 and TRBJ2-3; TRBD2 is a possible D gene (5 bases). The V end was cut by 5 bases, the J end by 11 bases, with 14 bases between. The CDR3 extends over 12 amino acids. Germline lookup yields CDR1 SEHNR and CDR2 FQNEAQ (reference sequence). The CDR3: CASSTGPGLQYF. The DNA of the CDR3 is TGTGCCAGCAGCACTGGGCCCGGACTGCAGTATTTT.

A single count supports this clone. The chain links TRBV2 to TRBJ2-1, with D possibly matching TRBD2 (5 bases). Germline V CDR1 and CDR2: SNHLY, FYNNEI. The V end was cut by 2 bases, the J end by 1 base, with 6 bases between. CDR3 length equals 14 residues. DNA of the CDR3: TGTGCCAGCAGTGAAACTAGGTCCTACAATGAGCAGTTCTTC. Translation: CASSETRSYNEQFF.

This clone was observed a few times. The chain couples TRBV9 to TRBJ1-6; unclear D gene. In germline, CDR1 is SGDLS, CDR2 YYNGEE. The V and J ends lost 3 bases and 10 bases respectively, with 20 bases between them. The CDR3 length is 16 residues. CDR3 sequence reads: CASSGGRRASGSPLHF. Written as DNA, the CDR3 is TGTGCCAGCAGCGGTGGACGGAGGGCCTCGGGATCACCCCTCCACTTT.

As DNA, the CDR3 is TGTGCCAGCAGCCAGCCGACAGGCAATGAGCAGTTCTTC. Its translation: CASSQPTGNEQFF. This chain connects TRBV7-3 to TRBJ2-1, with D possibly being TRBD1 (6 bases). Germline CDR1 reads SGHTA; CDR2 reads FQGTGA. This CDR3 comprises 13 residues. V gave up 5 bases and J gave up 6 bases, with 11 bases separating them.

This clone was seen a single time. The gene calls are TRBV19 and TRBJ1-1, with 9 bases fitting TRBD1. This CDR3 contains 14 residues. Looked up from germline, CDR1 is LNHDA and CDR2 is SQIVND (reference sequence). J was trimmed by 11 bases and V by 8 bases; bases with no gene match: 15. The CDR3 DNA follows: TGTGCCAGTCTCCGGGACAGGGCCTCCTTCGGGGCTTTCTTT. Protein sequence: CASLRDRASFGAFF.

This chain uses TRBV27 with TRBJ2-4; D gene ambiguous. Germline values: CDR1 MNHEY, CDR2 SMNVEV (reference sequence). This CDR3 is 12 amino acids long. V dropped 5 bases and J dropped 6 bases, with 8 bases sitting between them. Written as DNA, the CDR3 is TGTGCCAGCAGTGACATGCTAAACATTCAGTACTTC. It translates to CASSDMLNIQYF.

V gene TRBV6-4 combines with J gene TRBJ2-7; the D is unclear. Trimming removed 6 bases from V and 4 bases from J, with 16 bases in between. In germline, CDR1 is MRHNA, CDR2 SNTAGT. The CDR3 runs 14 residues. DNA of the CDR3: TGTGCCAGCAGCGTAACCGGCGGTGATTACGAGCAGTACTTC. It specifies CASSVTGGDYEQYF.

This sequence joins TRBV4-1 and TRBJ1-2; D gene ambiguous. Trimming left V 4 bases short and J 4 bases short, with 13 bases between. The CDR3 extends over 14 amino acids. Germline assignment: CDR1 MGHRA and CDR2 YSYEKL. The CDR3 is CASSPSTAGYGYTF. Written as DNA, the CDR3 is TGCGCCAGCAGCCCATCAACAGCTGGCTATGGCTACACCTTC.

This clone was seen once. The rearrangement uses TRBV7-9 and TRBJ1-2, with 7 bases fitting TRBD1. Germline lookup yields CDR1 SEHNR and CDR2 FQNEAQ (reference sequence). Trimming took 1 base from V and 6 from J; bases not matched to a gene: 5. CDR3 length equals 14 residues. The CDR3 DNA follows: TGTGCCAGCAGCTTAGGACAGGGAAGGGATGGCTACACCTTC. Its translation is CASSLGQGRDGYTF.

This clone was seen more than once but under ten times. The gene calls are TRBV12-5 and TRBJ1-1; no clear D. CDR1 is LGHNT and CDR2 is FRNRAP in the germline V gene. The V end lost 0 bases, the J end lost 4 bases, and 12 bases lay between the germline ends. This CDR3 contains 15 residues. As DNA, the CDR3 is TGTGCTAGTGGTTTGGTACGCGGGGTCGGCACTGAAGCTTTCTTT. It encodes CASGLVRGVGTEAFF.

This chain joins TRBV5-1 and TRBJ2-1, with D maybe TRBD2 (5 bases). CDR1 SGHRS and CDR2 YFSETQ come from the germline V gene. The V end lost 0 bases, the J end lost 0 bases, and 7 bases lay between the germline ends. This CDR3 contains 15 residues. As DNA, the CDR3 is TGCGCCAGCAGCTTGGCGGGGTTCTCCTACAATGAGCAGTTCTTC. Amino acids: CASSLAGFSYNEQFF.

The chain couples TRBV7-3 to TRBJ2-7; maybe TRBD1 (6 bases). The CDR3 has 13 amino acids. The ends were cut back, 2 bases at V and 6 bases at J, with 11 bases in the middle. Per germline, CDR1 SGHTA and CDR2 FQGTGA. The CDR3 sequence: CASSLLQGFEQYF. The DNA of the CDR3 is TGTGCCAGCAGCTTATTACAGGGTTTCGAGCAGTACTTC.

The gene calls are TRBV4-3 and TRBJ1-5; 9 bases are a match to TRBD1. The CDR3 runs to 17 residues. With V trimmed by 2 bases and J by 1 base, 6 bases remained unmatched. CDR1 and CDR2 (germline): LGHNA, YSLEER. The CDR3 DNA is TGCGCCAGCAGCCAATCCCCGGACAGGGGCAGCAATCAGCCCCAGCATTTT. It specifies CASSQSPDRGSNQPQHF.